A selection of T cell receptor beta chains follows, all from one sample in a study of T cell changes during pregnancy in multiple sclerosis. Clones were sequenced by immunoSEQ multiplex PCR, and TCRdb holds only the in-frame ones, with some missing. Here the sample spans about 22,000 clones, approximately 86% being singletons. This specimen was CD4+ T cells from peripheral blood mononuclear cells, taken in the second trimester of pregnancy. These receptor sequences come from a female donor in good health, enrolled as a control in a pregnancy study. Each CDR3 is given with its conserved first and last residue. Each record gives: D gene, J gene, V gene, clone size, CDR3 DNA, CDR3 protein. A D gene is named only where the DNA matches it firmly. Clone size is shown for a subset of rows, as once, few, many or a class of expanded clone.

D gene: TRBD1; J gene: TRBJ1-5; V gene: TRBV6-1; clone size: -; CDR3 DNA: TGTGCCAGCAGTGAAGCAGGGCAGGGGGGCAATCAGCCCCAGCATTTT; CDR3 protein: CASSEAGQGGNQPQHF
D gene: -; J gene: TRBJ1-6; V gene: TRBV27; clone size: -; CDR3 DNA: TGTGCCAGCAGTTCAAGGAGGGTGGGGGTAAACTCACCCCTCCACTTT; CDR3 protein: CASSSRRVGVNSPLHF
D gene: -; J gene: TRBJ1-5; V gene: TRBV25-1; clone size: -; CDR3 DNA: TGTGCCAGCAGCCCCACGGGGATCCTTAGCAATCAGCCCCAGCATTTT; CDR3 protein: CASSPTGILSNQPQHF
D gene: TRBD1; J gene: TRBJ1-1; V gene: TRBV6-1; clone size: -; CDR3 DNA: TGTGCCAGCAGGGCCGGGACAGCAAGTGAAGCTTTCTTT; CDR3 protein: CASRAGTASEAFF
D gene: -; J gene: TRBJ2-1; V gene: TRBV25-1; clone size: -; CDR3 DNA: TGTGCCAGCGCTCATGAGGGGGGGCGGGGGCATGAGCAGTTCTTC; CDR3 protein: CASAHEGGRGHEQFF
D gene: TRBD1; J gene: TRBJ1-1; V gene: TRBV28; clone size: -; CDR3 DNA: TGTGCCAGCAGTTTGGACCGACAGGGGACGGGAACTGAAGCTTTCTTT; CDR3 protein: CASSLDRQGTGTEAFF
D gene: TRBD1; J gene: TRBJ2-7; V gene: TRBV2; clone size: -; CDR3 DNA: TGTGCCAGCAAGGACAGGGAAAGCTCCTACGAGCAGTACTTC; CDR3 protein: CASKDRESSYEQYF
D gene: TRBD1; J gene: TRBJ1-1; V gene: TRBV7-9; clone size: -; CDR3 DNA: TGTGCCAGCAGCTTAGGGGACAGGGTGAACACTGAAGCTTTCTTT; CDR3 protein: CASSLGDRVNTEAFF
D gene: TRBD1; J gene: TRBJ1-1; V gene: TRBV6-5; clone size: -; CDR3 DNA: TGTGCCAGCAGGAGGACAGGAAAGAACACTGAAGCTTTCTTT; CDR3 protein: CASRRTGKNTEAFF
D gene: -; J gene: TRBJ1-5; V gene: TRBV28; clone size: -; CDR3 DNA: TGTGCCAGCAGTCCCCCCGCGGGTGGGAATCAGCCCCAGCATTTT; CDR3 protein: CASSPPAGGNQPQHF
D gene: TRBD2; J gene: TRBJ2-7; V gene: TRBV11-2; clone size: -; CDR3 DNA: TGTGCCAGCAGCCTCACCGGGACTAGAGGCGAGCAGTACTTC; CDR3 protein: CASSLTGTRGEQYF
D gene: TRBD1; J gene: TRBJ2-1; V gene: TRBV7-7; clone size: -; CDR3 DNA: TGTGCTAGCAGCTCATCTACAGGGGCAATTGAGCAGTTCTTC; CDR3 protein: CASSSSTGAIEQFF
D gene: -; J gene: TRBJ1-4; V gene: TRBV27; clone size: few; CDR3 DNA: TGTGCCAGCAGTTTACAGGTTGCTGAAAAACTGTTTTTT; CDR3 protein: CASSLQVAEKLFF
D gene: -; J gene: TRBJ2-2; V gene: TRBV5-4; clone size: -; CDR3 DNA: TGTGCCAGCAGCAACGGAGGGGCCACTAGCACCGGGGAGCTGTTTTTT; CDR3 protein: CASSNGGATSTGELFF
D gene: TRBD2; J gene: TRBJ2-1; V gene: TRBV4-3; clone size: -; CDR3 DNA: TGCGCCAGCAGCCAAGGTGCGGGGGGTCGCTACAATGAGCAGTTCTTC; CDR3 protein: CASSQGAGGRYNEQFF
D gene: -; J gene: TRBJ1-1; V gene: TRBV14; clone size: -; CDR3 DNA: TGTGCCAGCAGCGGGAGTCTTTTGAACACTGAAGCTTTCTTT; CDR3 protein: CASSGSLLNTEAFF
D gene: -; J gene: TRBJ1-2; V gene: TRBV5-1; clone size: -; CDR3 DNA: TGCGCCAGCAGCTTCGGACATAACTATGGCTACACCTTC; CDR3 protein: CASSFGHNYGYTF
D gene: -; J gene: TRBJ2-4; V gene: TRBV5-4; clone size: -; CDR3 DNA: TGTGCCAGCAGCTTGGGGGCGCCCCGGGTAGGGGACATTCAGTACTTC; CDR3 protein: CASSLGAPRVGDIQYF
D gene: TRBD1; J gene: TRBJ1-3; V gene: TRBV2; clone size: once; CDR3 DNA: TGTGCCAGCAGTTTGAAGACAGGGGGCGCGAACACCATATATTTT; CDR3 protein: CASSLKTGGANTIYF
D gene: TRBD1; J gene: TRBJ1-6; V gene: TRBV19; clone size: -; CDR3 DNA: TGTGCCAGTAGCCCATTCGCGGGGACAGGGCAGAATTCACCCCTCCACTTT; CDR3 protein: CASSPFAGTGQNSPLHF
D gene: TRBD1; J gene: TRBJ2-3; V gene: TRBV5-1; clone size: -; CDR3 DNA: TGCGCCAGCAGCTTCCCACAGGGGGATACGCAGTATTTT; CDR3 protein: CASSFPQGDTQYF
D gene: -; J gene: TRBJ1-2; V gene: TRBV6-5; clone size: -; CDR3 DNA: TGTGCCAGCAGTTACGGACAGAATGATGGCTACACCTTC; CDR3 protein: CASSYGQNDGYTF
D gene: TRBD1; J gene: TRBJ1-1; V gene: TRBV4-1; clone size: -; CDR3 DNA: TGCGCCAGCAGCCAAGACCGTTTAAACGGGACAGTAAACACTGAAGCTTTCTTT; CDR3 protein: CASSQDRLNGTVNTEAFF
D gene: -; J gene: TRBJ2-3; V gene: TRBV11-2; clone size: -; CDR3 DNA: TGTGCCAGCAGCTTAGGGACTTATAGCACAGATACGCAGTATTTT; CDR3 protein: CASSLGTYSTDTQYF
D gene: -; J gene: TRBJ1-1; V gene: TRBV7-9; clone size: -; CDR3 DNA: TGTGCCAGCAGCCTTACTATGAACACTGAAGCTTTCTTT; CDR3 protein: CASSLTMNTEAFF
D gene: TRBD2; J gene: TRBJ2-7; V gene: TRBV7-9; clone size: -; CDR3 DNA: TGTGCCAGCAGCTCCGGGACTAGTGGCCCCCGCTCCTACGAGCAGTACTTC; CDR3 protein: CASSSGTSGPRSYEQYF
D gene: TRBD2; J gene: TRBJ2-2; V gene: TRBV27; clone size: -; CDR3 DNA: TGTGCCAGCATTGCGAAACTAGCGGGAGGGCTGGACACCGGGGAGCTGTTTTTT; CDR3 protein: CASIAKLAGGLDTGELFF
D gene: -; J gene: TRBJ1-1; V gene: TRBV7-2; clone size: -; CDR3 DNA: TGTGCCAGCAGCTTATTTCCCAGGGGAAGGACTGAAGCTTTCTTT; CDR3 protein: CASSLFPRGRTEAFF
D gene: -; J gene: TRBJ2-5; V gene: TRBV2; clone size: -; CDR3 DNA: TGTGCCAGCAGCGCCGGACAGTCCGAGACCCAGTACTTC; CDR3 protein: CASSAGQSETQYF
D gene: -; J gene: TRBJ1-5; V gene: TRBV4-1; clone size: -; CDR3 DNA: TGCGCCAGCAGCCACCCGGCAGGGCTATCGAGTAATCAGCCCCAGCATTTT; CDR3 protein: CASSHPAGLSSNQPQHF
D gene: -; J gene: TRBJ2-5; V gene: TRBV9; clone size: -; CDR3 DNA: TGTGCCAGCAGCGGGCCGCGGGGGCCGTACCAAGAGACCCAGTACTTC; CDR3 protein: CASSGPRGPYQETQYF
D gene: -; J gene: TRBJ2-1; V gene: TRBV5-1; clone size: -; CDR3 DNA: TGCGCCAGCAGCTTGGCGGGGAACAATGAGCAGTTCTTC; CDR3 protein: CASSLAGNNEQFF